Sequencing of this TCR beta chain was carried out in a study of blood T cell repertoires in COVID-19. Study summary: The samples span acute and convalescent COVID-19 from the United States, Italy and Spain. PBMCs, B-cell-depleted T cells, or T cells provided the cDNA or gDNA that made up the material.

The data were produced by immunoSEQ multiplex PCR, yet TCRdb's version contains in-frame clones alone and is incomplete. The data contain around 52,000 clones, approximately 82% of them singletons. The junction had 8 bases not matched to a gene; V was cut back by 0 bases and J by 2 bases. CDR1 is SGHRS and CDR2 is YFSETQ in the germline V gene. This CDR3 region has 17 residues. The chain combines TRBV5-1 with TRBJ2-1; 7 nucleotides agree with TRBD1. The sample was peripheral blood. This sequence was found in a woman at least 80 years old with acute or convalescent COVID-19. DNA for the CDR3: TGCGCCAGCAGCTTGGACCCCGGGACAGCAACCTACAATGAGCAGTTCTTC. This translates into CASSLDPGTATYNEQFF. The full variable domain, its missing parts supplied by reference TRBV5-1 and TRBJ2-1, is KAGVTQTPRYLIKTRGQQVTLSCSPISGHRSVSWYQQTPGQGLQFLFEYFSETQRNKGNFPGRFSGRQFSNSRSEMNVSTLELGDSALYLCASSLDPGTATYNEQFFGPGTRLTVL.